The T cell receptor beta chain under discussion was sequenced for a study of low-dose radiotherapy and immunotherapy resistance in tumors (dated 2022 in TCRdb). In terms of the full investigation: In Cohort 1, each fraction delivered 0.5 Gy every 2 weeks, and the prescribed total PTV dose was 6.5 Gy. Cohort 2 received 1 Gy per fraction every two weeks, with a total of 13 Gy over 26 weeks. Nivolumab was administered intravenously as a 240 mg flat dose every two weeks, and ipilimumab was administered intravenously at 1 mg/kg every six weeks. Intravenous cyclophosphamide at 200 mg/m2 was administered every two weeks, one day ahead of each radiation and immunotherapy administration. Starting on cycle 1 day 1, patients took 300 mg of aspirin by mouth once daily for four cycles. Randomization of trial participants into treatment groups was not performed. Eight patients were included in the translational analysis, namely three from the first dose cohort plus the first five from the second dose cohort.

This clonotype was detected many times. There is no known antigen for this receptor. No base quality values were provided; no much bigger clone lies one nucleotide off. Reading the label with the study, this specimen's time point is: after trial treatment. The intended sense of this specimen's treatment or condition label: LDRT plus nivolumab, ipilimumab, low-dose cyclophosphamide and aspirin (RACIN trial). The donors came from RACIN, which was a single-arm phase I dose-escalation trial that paired nivolumab and ipilimumab with aspirin, low-dose cyclophosphamide and low-dose radiotherapy. Eligible patients had advanced, TIL-negative solid tumors. CDR1 is given as LNHDA and CDR2 as SQIVND, both from the germline V gene (reference sequence). The CDR3, from cysteine to phenylalanine, totals 12 residues. Solely the CDR3 DNA is kept, with 36 bases framed from the first base. Relative to germline, V is 3 bases shorter and J is 5 bases shorter, with 7 bases between their ends.

To make first-strand cDNA, Superscript III was used along with a set of TRAV- and TRBV-specific primers so that both the TCRalpha and TCRbeta chains were covered. TCRs were amplified for 20 PCR cycles with Phusion, using a constant-region primer paired with the adapter attached to the V primers. The MessageAmp II aRNA Amplification Kit was used to amplify the isolated mRNA, with in vitro transcription run for roughly 15 hours at 37 degrees C. The Dynabeads mRNA DIRECT Purification Kit was used to isolate the mRNA for TCR sequencing. A second approximately 24-cycle Phusion PCR added indexed Illumina adapters, and products were purified with AMPure XP beads. An Illumina MiniSeq instrument was used to deep-sequence the TCRalpha and TCRbeta libraries. On the study's bioinformatics: Using custom Perl scripts, TCR sequences that encoded the same protein were pooled, out-of-frame sequences were dropped, and the abundance of each clonotype was calculated. TCR sequences supported by only a single read were excluded from analysis. The metrics used to describe the repertoires included Shannon entropy, Gini index, clonality, richness, and the frequency of TCRs shared between repertoires. The public reads were reanalyzed by TCRdb: fastp trimming at Q25, MiXCR alignment, in-frame beta chains only. Each record represents a unique CDR3 protein, reported with the most common genes and DNA among its rows. None of the V and J calls come from the authors' own analysis; TCRdb made them. The sample yields 39,000 or so distinct CDR3 sequences; less than 25% were counted once. Jointly, the top ten make up 9.2% of the sample.

Sequencing was performed on PBMCs, taken after low-dose radiotherapy plus immunotherapy. The source of this sequence is a female donor with ovarian cancer. The chain is assembled from TRBV19 and TRBJ1-2; the D gene assignment is ambiguous. At the DNA level, the sequence is TGTGCCAGTAGTATGACCGGGTATGGCTACACCTTC. This gives the protein CASSMTGYGYTF. With all but the CDR3 taken from the reference TRBV19 and TRBJ1-2 genes, the full variable domain is: DGGITQSPKYLFRKEGQNVTLSCEQNLNHDAMYWYRQDPGQGLRLIYYSQIVNDFQKGDIAEGYSVSREKKESFPLTVTSAQKNPTAFYLCASSMTGYGYTFGSGTRLTVV.